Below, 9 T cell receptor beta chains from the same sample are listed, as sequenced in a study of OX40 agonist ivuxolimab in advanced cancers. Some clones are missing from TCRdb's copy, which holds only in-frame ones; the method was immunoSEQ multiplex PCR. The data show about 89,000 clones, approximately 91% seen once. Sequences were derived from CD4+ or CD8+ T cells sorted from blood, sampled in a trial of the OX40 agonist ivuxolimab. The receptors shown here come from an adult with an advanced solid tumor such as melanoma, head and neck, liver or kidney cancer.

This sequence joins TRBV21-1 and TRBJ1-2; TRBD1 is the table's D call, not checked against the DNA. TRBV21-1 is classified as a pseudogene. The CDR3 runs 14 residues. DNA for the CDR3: TGTGCCAGCAGCAAGGGACAGGGAGTCTATGGCTACACCTTC. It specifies CASSKGQGVYGYTF.

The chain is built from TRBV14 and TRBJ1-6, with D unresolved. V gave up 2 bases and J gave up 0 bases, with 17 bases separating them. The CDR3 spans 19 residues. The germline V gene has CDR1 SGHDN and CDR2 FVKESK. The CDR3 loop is CASSQPALDTSSYNSPLHF. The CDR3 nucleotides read TGTGCCAGCAGCCAACCCGCCCTCGACACCAGCTCCTATAATTCACCCCTCCACTTT.

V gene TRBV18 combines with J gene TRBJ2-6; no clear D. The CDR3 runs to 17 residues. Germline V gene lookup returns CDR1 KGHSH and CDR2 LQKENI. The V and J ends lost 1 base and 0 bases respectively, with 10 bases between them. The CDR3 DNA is TGTGCCAGCTCACCACAAGGTCCATACTCTGGGGCCAACGTCCTGACTTTC. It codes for CASSPQGPYSGANVLTF.

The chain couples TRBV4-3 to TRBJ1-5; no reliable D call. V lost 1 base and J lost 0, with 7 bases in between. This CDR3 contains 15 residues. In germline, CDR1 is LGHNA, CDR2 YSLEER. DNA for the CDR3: TGCGCCAGCAGCCAAGCTCCTTATAGCAATCAGCCCCAGCATTTT. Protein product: CASSQAPYSNQPQHF.

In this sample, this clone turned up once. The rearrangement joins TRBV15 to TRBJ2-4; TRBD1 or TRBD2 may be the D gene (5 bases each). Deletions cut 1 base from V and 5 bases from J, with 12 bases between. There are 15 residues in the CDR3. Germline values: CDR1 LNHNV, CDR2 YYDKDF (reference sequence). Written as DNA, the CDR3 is TGTGCCACCAGCAGAGCCGGGGCCGCCGAAAACATTCAGTACTTC. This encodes CATSRAGAAENIQYF.

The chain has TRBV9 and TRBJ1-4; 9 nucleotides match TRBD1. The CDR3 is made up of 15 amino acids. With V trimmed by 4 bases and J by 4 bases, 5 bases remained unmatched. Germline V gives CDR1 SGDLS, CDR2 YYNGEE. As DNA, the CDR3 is TGTGCCAGCAGCTCACAGGACAGGGGTAATGAAAAACTGTTTTTT. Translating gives CASSSQDRGNEKLFF.

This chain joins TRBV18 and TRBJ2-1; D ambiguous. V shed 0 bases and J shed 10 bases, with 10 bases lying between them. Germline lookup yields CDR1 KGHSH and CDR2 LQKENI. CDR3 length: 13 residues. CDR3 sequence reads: CASSPPQQPEQFF. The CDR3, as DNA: TGTGCCAGCTCACCACCGCAACAGCCAGAGCAGTTCTTC.

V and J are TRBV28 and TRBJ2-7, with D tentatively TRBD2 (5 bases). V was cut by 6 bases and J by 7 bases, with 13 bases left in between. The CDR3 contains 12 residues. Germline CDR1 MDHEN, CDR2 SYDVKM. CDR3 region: CASSSRGDEQYF. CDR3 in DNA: TGTGCCAGCAGCTCCCGGGGAGATGAGCAGTACTTC.

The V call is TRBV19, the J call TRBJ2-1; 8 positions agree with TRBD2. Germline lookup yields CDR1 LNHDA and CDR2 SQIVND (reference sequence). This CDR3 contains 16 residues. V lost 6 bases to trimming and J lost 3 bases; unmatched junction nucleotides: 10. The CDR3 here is CASSLGAGGLYNEQFF. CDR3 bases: TGTGCCAGTAGCCTAGGGGCGGGAGGCCTCTACAATGAGCAGTTCTTC.